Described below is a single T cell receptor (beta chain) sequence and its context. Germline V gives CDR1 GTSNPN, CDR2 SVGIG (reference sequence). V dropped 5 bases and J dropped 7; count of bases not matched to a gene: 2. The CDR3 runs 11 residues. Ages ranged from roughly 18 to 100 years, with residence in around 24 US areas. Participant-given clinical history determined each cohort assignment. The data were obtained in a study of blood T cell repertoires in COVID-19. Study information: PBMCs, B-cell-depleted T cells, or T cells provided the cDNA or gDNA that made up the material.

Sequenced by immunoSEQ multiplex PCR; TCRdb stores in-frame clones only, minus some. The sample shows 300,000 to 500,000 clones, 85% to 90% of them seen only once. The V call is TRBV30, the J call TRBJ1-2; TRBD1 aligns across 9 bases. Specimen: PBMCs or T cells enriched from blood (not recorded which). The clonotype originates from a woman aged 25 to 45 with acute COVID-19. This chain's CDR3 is CAWSGQGGYTF. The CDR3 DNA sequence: TGTGCCTGGTCGGGACAGGGTGGCTACACCTTC.